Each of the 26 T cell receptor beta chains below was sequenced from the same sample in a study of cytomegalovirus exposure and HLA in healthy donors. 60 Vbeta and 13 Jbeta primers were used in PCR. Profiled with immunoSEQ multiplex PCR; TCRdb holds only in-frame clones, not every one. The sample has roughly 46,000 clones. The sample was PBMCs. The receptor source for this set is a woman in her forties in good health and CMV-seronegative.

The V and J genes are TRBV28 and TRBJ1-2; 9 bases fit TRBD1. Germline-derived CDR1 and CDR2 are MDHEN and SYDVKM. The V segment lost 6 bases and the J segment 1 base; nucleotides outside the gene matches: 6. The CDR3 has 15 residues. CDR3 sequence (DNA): TGTGCCAGCAGAAATACAGGGGGCCGTAACTATGGCTACACCTTC. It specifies CASRNTGGRNYGYTF.

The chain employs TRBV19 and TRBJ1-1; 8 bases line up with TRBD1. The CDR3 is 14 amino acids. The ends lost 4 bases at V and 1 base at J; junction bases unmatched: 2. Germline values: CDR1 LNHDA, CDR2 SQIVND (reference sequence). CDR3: CASSNGQGNTEAFF. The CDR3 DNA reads TGTGCCAGTAGTAACGGACAGGGGAACACTGAAGCTTTCTTT.

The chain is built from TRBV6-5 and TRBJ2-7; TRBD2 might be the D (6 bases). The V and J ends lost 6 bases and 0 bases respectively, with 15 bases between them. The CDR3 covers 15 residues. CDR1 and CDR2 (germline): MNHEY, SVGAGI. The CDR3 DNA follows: TGTGCCAGCAGGGGACTGGACGGTGGCTCCTACGAGCAGTACTTC. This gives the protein CASRGLDGGSYEQYF.

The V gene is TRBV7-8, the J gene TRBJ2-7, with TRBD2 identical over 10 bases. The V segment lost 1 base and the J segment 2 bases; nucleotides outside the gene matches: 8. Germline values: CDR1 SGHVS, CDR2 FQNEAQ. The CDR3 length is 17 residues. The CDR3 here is CASSLEQREGPPYEQYF. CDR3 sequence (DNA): TGTGCCAGCAGCTTAGAGCAGCGGGAGGGCCCCCCCTACGAGCAGTACTTC.

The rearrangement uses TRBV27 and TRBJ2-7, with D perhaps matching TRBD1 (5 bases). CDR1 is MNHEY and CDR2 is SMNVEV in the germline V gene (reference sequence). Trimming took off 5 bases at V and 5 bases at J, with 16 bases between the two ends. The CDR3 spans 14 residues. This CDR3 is CASSPRQGRHEQYF. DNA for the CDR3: TGTGCCAGCAGTCCCCGCCAGGGTCGACACGAGCAGTACTTC.

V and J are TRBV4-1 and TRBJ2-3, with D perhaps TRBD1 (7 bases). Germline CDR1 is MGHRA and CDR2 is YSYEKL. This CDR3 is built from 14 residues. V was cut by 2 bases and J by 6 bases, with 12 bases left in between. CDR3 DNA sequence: TGCGCCAGCAGCCAACCAGGGGGGACGGATACGCAGTATTTT. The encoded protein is CASSQPGGTDTQYF.

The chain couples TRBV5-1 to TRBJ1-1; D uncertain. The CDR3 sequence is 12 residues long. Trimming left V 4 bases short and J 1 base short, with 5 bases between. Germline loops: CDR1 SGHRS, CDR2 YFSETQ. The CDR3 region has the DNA TGCGCCAGCAGCAGACAGAACACTGAAGCTTTCTTT. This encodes CASSRQNTEAFF.

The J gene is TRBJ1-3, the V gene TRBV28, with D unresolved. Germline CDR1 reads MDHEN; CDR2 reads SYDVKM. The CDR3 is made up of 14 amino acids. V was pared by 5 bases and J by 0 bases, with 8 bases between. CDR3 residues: CASSPSGSGNTIYF. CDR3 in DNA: TGTGCCAGCAGTCCCTCGGGCTCTGGAAACACCATATATTTT.

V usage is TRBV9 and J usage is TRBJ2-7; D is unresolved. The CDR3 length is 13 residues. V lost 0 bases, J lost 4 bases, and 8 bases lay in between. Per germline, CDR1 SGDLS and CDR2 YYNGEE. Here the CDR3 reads CASSVAHGYEQYF. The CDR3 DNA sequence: TGTGCCAGCAGCGTAGCTCACGGTTACGAGCAGTACTTC.

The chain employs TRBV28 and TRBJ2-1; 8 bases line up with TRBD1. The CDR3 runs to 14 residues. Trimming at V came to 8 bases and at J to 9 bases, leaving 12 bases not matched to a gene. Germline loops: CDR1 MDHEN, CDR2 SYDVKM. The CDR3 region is CASRTDREYGEQFF. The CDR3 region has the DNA TGTGCCAGCCGTACGGACAGGGAGTATGGTGAGCAGTTCTTC.

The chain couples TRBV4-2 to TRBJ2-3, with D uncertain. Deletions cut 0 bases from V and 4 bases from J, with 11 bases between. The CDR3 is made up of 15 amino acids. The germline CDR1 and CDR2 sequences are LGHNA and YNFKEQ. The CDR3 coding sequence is TGTGCCAGCAGCCAAGAATATCGAGATTCAGATACGCAGTATTTT. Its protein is CASSQEYRDSDTQYF.

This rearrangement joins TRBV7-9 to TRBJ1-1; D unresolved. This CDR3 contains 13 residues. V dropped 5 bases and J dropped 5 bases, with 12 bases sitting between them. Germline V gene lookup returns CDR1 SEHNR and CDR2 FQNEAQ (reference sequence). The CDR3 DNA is TGTGCCAGCAGCCTCGTTGAGGGAACTGAAGCTTTCTTT. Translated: CASSLVEGTEAFF.

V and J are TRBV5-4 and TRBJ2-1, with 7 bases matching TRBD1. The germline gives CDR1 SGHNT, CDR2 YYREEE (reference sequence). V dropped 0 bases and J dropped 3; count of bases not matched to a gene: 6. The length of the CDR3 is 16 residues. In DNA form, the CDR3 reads TGTGCCAGCAGCTTGGGACAGGGTACCGTCTACAATGAGCAGTTCTTC. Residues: CASSLGQGTVYNEQFF. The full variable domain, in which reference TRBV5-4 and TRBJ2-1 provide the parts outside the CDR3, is ETGVTQSPTHLIKTRGQQVTLRCSSQSGHNTVSWYQQALGQGPQFIFQYYREEENGRGNFPPRFSGLQFPNYSSELNVNALELDDSALYLCASSLGQGTVYNEQFFGPGTRLTVL.

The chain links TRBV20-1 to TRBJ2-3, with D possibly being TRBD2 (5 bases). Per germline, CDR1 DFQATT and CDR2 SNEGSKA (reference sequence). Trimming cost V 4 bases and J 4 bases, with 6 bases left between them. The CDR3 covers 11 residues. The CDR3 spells CSATRADTQYF. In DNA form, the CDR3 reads TGCAGTGCTACGCGGGCAGATACGCAGTATTTT.

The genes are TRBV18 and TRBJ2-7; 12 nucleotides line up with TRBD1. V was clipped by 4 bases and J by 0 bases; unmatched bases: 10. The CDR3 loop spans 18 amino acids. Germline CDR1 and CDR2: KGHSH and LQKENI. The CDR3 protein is CASSRDRGRLASSYEQYF. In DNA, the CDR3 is TGTGCCAGCTCACGGGACAGGGGGCGACTAGCGAGCTCCTACGAGCAGTACTTC.

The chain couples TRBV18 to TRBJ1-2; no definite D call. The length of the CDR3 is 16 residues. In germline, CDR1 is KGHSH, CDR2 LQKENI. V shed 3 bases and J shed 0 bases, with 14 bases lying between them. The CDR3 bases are TGTGCCAGCTCACCTTCGTCTACAGACGCTAACTATGGCTACACCTTC. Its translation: CASSPSSTDANYGYTF. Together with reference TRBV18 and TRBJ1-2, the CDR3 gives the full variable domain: NAGVMQNPRHLVRRRGQEARLRCSPMKGHSHVYWYRQLPEEGLKFMVYLQKENIIDESGMPKERFSAEFPKEGPSILRIQQVVRGDSAAYFCASSPSSTDANYGYTFGSGTRLTVV.

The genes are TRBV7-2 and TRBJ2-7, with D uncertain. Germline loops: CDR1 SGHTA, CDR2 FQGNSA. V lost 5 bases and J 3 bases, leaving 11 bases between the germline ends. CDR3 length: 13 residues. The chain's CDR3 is CASSLRVGYEQYF. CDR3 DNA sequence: TGTGCCAGCAGCCTCCGGGTTGGCTACGAGCAGTACTTC.

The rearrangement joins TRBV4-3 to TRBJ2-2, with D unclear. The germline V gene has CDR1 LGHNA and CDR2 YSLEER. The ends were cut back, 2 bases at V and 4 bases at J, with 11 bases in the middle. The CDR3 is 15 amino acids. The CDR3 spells CASSQIVGGTGELFF. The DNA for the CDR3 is TGCGCCAGCAGCCAAATAGTAGGCGGCACCGGGGAGCTGTTTTTT.

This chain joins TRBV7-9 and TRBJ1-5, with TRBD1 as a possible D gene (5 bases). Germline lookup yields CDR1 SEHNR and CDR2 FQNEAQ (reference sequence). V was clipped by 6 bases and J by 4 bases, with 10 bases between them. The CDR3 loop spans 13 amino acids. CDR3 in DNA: TGTGCCAGCAGTAAACAGGAGAATCAGCCCCAGCATTTT. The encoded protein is CASSKQENQPQHF.

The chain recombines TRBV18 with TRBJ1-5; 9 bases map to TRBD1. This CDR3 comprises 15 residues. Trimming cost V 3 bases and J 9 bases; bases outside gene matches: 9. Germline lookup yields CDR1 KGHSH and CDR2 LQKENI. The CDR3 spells CASSPGQGLRGPQHF. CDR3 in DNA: TGTGCCAGCTCACCGGGACAGGGTCTCCGTGGGCCCCAGCATTTT.

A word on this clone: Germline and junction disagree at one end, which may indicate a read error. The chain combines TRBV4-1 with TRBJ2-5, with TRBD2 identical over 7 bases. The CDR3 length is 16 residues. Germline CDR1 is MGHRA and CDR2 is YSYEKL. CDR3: CASSKQTTSVQENQYF. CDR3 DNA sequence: TGCGCCAGCAGCAAACAAACAACTAGCGTCCAAGAGAACCAGTACTTC.

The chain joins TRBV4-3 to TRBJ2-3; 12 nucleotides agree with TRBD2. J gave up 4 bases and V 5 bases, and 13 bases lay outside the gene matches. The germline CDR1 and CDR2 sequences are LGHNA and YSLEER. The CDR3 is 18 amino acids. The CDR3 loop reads CASSTGTSGSLSADTQYF. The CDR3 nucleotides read TGCGCCAGCAGCACCGGGACTAGCGGGTCCTTATCCGCAGATACGCAGTATTTT.

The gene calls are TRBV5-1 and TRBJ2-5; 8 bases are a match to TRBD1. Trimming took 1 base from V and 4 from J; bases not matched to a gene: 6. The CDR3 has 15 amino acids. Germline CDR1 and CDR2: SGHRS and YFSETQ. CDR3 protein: CASSLRPGGIETQYF. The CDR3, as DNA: TGCGCCAGCAGCTTGCGGCCAGGGGGCATAGAGACCCAGTACTTC. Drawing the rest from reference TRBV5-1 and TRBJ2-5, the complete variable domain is KAGVTQTPRYLIKTRGQQVTLSCSPISGHRSVSWYQQTPGQGLQFLFEYFSETQRNKGNFPGRFSGRQFSNSRSEMNVSTLELGDSALYLCASSLRPGGIETQYFGPGTRLLVL.

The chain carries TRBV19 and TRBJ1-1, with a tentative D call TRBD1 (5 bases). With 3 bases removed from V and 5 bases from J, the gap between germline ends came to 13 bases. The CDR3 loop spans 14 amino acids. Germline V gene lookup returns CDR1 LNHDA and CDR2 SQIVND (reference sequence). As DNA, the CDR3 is TGTGCCAGTAGTATCTGGCAGGGTAATACTGAAGCTTTCTTT. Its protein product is CASSIWQGNTEAFF. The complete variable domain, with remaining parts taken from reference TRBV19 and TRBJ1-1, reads DGGITQSPKYLFRKEGQNVTLSCEQNLNHDAMYWYRQDPGQGLRLIYYSQIVNDFQKGDIAEGYSVSREKKESFPLTVTSAQKNPTAFYLCASSIWQGNTEAFFGQGTRLTVV.

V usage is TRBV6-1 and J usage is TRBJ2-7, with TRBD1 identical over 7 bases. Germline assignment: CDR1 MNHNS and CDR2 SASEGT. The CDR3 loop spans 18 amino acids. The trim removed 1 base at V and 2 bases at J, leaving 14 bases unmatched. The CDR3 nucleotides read TGTGCCAGCAGTGAAGGTGTTGGGAGCAGGGGGAAGGCCTACGAGCAGTACTTC. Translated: CASSEGVGSRGKAYEQYF.

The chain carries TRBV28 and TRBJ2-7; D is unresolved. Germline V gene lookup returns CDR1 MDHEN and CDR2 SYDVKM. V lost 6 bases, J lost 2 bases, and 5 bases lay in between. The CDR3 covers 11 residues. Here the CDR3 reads CASSQTYEQYF. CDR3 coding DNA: TGTGCCAGCAGCCAAACCTACGAGCAGTACTTC.